Listed below are T cell receptor beta chains from one sample, sequenced in a study of T cell changes during pregnancy in multiple sclerosis. Measured with immunoSEQ multiplex PCR; TCRdb has only the in-frame clones, and not every one. The data show tens of thousands of clones, roughly 89% seen once. The sample consisted of CD4+ T cells from peripheral blood mononuclear cells, taken in the first trimester of pregnancy. These TCRs come from a female donor with multiple sclerosis, enrolled in a pregnancy study. Each CDR3 is given with its conserved first and last residue. The D gene is left open where the match is weak. Clone size is shown for a subset of rows, as once, few, many or a class of expanded clone.

d_gene | abundance | j_gene | v_gene | CDR3nt | CDR3aa
NA | NA | TRBJ1-5 | TRBV19 | TGTGCCAGTAGTATAAGGAGGAATCAGCCCCAGCATTTT | CASSIRRNQPQHF
TRBD2 | NA | TRBJ2-5 | TRBV19 | TGTGCCAGTAGTAAAGGGGTGCTAGCGGGAGTTGGAGAGACCCAGTACTTC | CASSKGVLAGVGETQYF
NA | NA | TRBJ1-1 | TRBV14 | TGTGCCAGCAGCCAAGTGGGTTCCCGGGACACCCAGAACACTGAAGCTTTCTTT | CASSQVGSRDTQNTEAFF
NA | NA | TRBJ1-5 | TRBV2 | TGTGCCAGCACCGGGACATTCAATCAGCCCCAGCATTTT | CASTGTFNQPQHF
NA | NA | TRBJ2-7 | TRBV21-1 | TGTGCCAACTCCGGGTTCTACGAGCAGTACTTC | CANSGFYEQYF
NA | NA | TRBJ1-4 | TRBV18 | TGTGCCAGCTCACCTCTTCAGGGGACTAATGAAAAACTGTTTTTT | CASSPLQGTNEKLFF
TRBD2 | NA | TRBJ2-2 | TRBV29-1 | TGCAGCGTTGGACAAGCGGGAGGGCCAGGCGGGGAGCTGTTTTTT | CSVGQAGGPGGELFF
NA | NA | TRBJ1-1 | TRBV9 | TGTGCCAGCAGCGTATCGGACACTGAAGCTTTCTTT | CASSVSDTEAFF
NA | NA | TRBJ1-1 | TRBV5-1 | TGCGCCAGCAGCTTGGAGGTTTCGGGGTCCCCTTTCACTGAAGCTTTCTTT | CASSLEVSGSPFTEAFF
NA | NA | TRBJ1-5 | TRBV6-1 | TGTGCCAGCAGTGAAGGGCCAGACAATCAGCCCCAGCATTTT | CASSEGPDNQPQHF
NA | NA | TRBJ1-2 | TRBV5-5 | TGTGCCAGCAGCAGGGCGACAGGTGGAAACTATGGCTACACCTTC | CASSRATGGNYGYTF
NA | NA | TRBJ2-2 | TRBV5-6 | TGTGCCAGCAGCTTGGATGGGGCGAGGGAGCTGTTTTTT | CASSLDGARELFF
NA | NA | TRBJ2-7 | TRBV6-6 | TGTGCCAGCAGTTACCTGACCGCTCTACAGGGCCACGAGCAGTACTTC | CASSYLTALQGHEQYF
TRBD2 | NA | TRBJ2-1 | TRBV19 | TGTGCCAGCAAGCGGGACGGAACGACCAATGAGCAGTTCTTC | CASKRDGTTNEQFF
NA | NA | TRBJ1-5 | TRBV5-1 | TGCGCCAGCAGCTTGTATTTGAATCAGCCCCAGCATTTT | CASSLYLNQPQHF
NA | NA | TRBJ2-6 | TRBV15 | TGTGCCACCAGCAAACCCGGCTCTGGGGCCAACGTCCTGACTTTC | CATSKPGSGANVLTF
NA | NA | TRBJ1-1 | TRBV2 | TGTGCCAGCAGTGGGACAAGCAACACTGAAGCTTTCTTT | CASSGTSNTEAFF
NA | NA | TRBJ2-5 | TRBV19 | TGTGCCAGTAGTAAGACAGCTTTTCAAGAGACCCAGTACTTC | CASSKTAFQETQYF
TRBD2 | NA | TRBJ2-2 | TRBV11-3 | TGTGCCAGCAGCCGGGGGGAAGCGAACACCGGGGAGCTGTTTTTT | CASSRGEANTGELFF
TRBD1 | NA | TRBJ1-1 | TRBV9 | TGTGCCAGCAGCGTGGGGACAGACCTCATGAACACTGAAGCTTTCTTT | CASSVGTDLMNTEAFF
NA | NA | TRBJ1-1 | TRBV28 | TGTGCCAGCAACCCTGGGTTCATCGGAGGCACTGAAGCTTTCTTT | CASNPGFIGGTEAFF
TRBD2 | NA | TRBJ2-7 | TRBV6-1 | TGTGCCAGCAGTGGAGCGGGAGGGATTTCCTACGAGCAGTACTTC | CASSGAGGISYEQYF
TRBD2 | NA | TRBJ2-1 | TRBV5-1 | TGCGCCAGCAAGGAGGCGACTAGCGGATACAATGAGCAGTTCTTC | CASKEATSGYNEQFF
TRBD2 | NA | TRBJ2-3 | TRBV2 | TGTGCCAGCATCCCCTGGGGAACAGCGGGGAACACAGATACGCAGTATTTT | CASIPWGTAGNTDTQYF
TRBD2 | NA | TRBJ2-7 | TRBV27 | TGTGCCAGCAGTTTCCCCGGGACTAGCGGGAGAGTCACCTACGAGCAGTACTTC | CASSFPGTSGRVTYEQYF
NA | NA | TRBJ1-1 | TRBV6-5 | TGTGCCACGATTCGGGGCACTGAAGCTTTCTTT | CATIRGTEAFF
TRBD2 | once | TRBJ2-7 | TRBV27 | TGTGCCAGCATAAAGATGGTGTCTAGCGGTATATACGAGCAGTACTTC | CASIKMVSSGIYEQYF
NA | NA | TRBJ2-7 | TRBV6-5 | TGTGCCAGCAGTTCAGGGACTGTCTACGAGCAGTACTTC | CASSSGTVYEQYF
TRBD2 | NA | TRBJ2-1 | TRBV7-2 | TGTGCCAGCAGCTTGGGTTGGGGCGGGAGTTCTTATGAGCAGTTCTTC | CASSLGWGGSSYEQFF
TRBD1 | NA | TRBJ2-4 | TRBV10-3 | TGTGCCATCAGTACAGGGGACCAAAACATTCAGTACTTC | CAISTGDQNIQYF
NA | NA | TRBJ2-7 | TRBV28 | TGTGCCAGCAGTTCTGGTGGTAGCGGAGCCTACGAGCAGTACTTC | CASSSGGSGAYEQYF
TRBD2 | few | TRBJ2-7 | TRBV7-9 | TGTGCCAGCAGTCCTCCCAGCGGGAGGTACTACGAGCAGTACTTC | CASSPPSGRYYEQYF
NA | NA | TRBJ1-2 | TRBV30 | TGTGCCTGGAGCAAAGGCGGGGTTCCTGGCTACACCTTC | CAWSKGGVPGYTF
TRBD1 | NA | TRBJ1-1 | TRBV28 | TGTGCCAGCAGTCTAGACAGGGTGAACACTGAAGCTTTCTTT | CASSLDRVNTEAFF
TRBD2 | NA | TRBJ2-5 | TRBV4-1 | TGCGCCAGCAGCCAAGAATCCGGGAGGTTGGCCCAAGAGACCCAGTACTTC | CASSQESGRLAQETQYF
NA | NA | TRBJ1-1 | TRBV10-3 | TGTGCCATCAATGCAGGGCCGAACACTGAAGCTTTCTTT | CAINAGPNTEAFF
TRBD2 | NA | TRBJ2-3 | TRBV4-2 | TGTGCCAGCAGCCAGGAAGGGGCTAGCGGGAGTGGTACAGATACGCAGTATTTT | CASSQEGASGSGTDTQYF
TRBD1 | few | TRBJ1-1 | TRBV9 | TGTGCCAGCAGCTCGCGACAGGGCCACATGAACACTGAAGCTTTCTTT | CASSSRQGHMNTEAFF
NA | NA | TRBJ1-1 | TRBV7-9 | TGTGCCAGCAGCTTAAAGGGGCCTAACACTGAAGCTTTCTTT | CASSLKGPNTEAFF
TRBD1 | NA | TRBJ2-7 | TRBV30 | TGTGCCTGGCATCCGGGACAGGGGACCTACGAGCAGTACTTC | CAWHPGQGTYEQYF
TRBD1 | NA | TRBJ2-5 | TRBV6-1 | TGTGCCGGGGGACAGGTGGTCCCGGAGACCCAGTACTTC | CAGGQVVPETQYF
TRBD1 | NA | TRBJ1-2 | TRBV27 | TGTGCCAGCAGTCCGGGACAGGGAAGAGGCTACACCTTC | CASSPGQGRGYTF
NA | NA | TRBJ1-5 | TRBV28 | TGTGCCAGCACCCCCCTCCGGAATCAGCCCCAGCATTTT | CASTPLRNQPQHF
NA | once | TRBJ2-3 | TRBV19 | TGTGCCAGTAGCCTTGCGGGCGCTAACCCCACAGATACGCAGTATTTT | CASSLAGANPTDTQYF
NA | NA | TRBJ1-2 | TRBV21-1 | TGTGCCAGCAGCAAAGATCCAGGGAACTATGGCTACACCTTC | CASSKDPGNYGYTF
TRBD1 | NA | TRBJ1-2 | TRBV7-9 | TGTGCCAGCAGCTTAGGACAGGGGCCTCCGGGAGGCTACACCTTC | CASSLGQGPPGGYTF
NA | NA | TRBJ1-5 | TRBV28 | TGTGCCAGCAGTTTACAGGTCCAGTTGGATCAGCCCCAGCATTTT | CASSLQVQLDQPQHF
NA | NA | TRBJ2-5 | TRBV5-4 | TGTGCCAGCAGCTTATCGGAGGGCAGCCAAGAGACCCAGTACTTC | CASSLSEGSQETQYF